These 12 T cell receptor beta chains originate from one sample sequenced in a study of regulatory T cells in long-lasting Graves disease. The authors built TCR beta libraries using iRepertoire HTBI primers and Arm-PCR of CDR3 regions. TCRdb recomputed calls from the multiplex PCR reads with MiXCR, one row per CDR3 protein. The table records 700,000 or so distinct CDR3 sequences, about 30% of them present only once. Time point described: persistent/refractory GD, antithyroid drugs over 5 years with positive TRAb. RNA from PBMCs was the source of the TCR library. The specimen comprised peripheral blood mononuclear cells (PBMCs), sampled when the disease was refractory, from a patient treated with antithyroid drugs. The receptors come from a female donor with Graves disease.

The rearrangement joins TRBV7-9 to TRBJ1-2; no firm D call. The CDR3 length is 14 residues. Germline CDR1 reads SEHNR; CDR2 reads FQNEAQ (reference sequence). Deletions cut 5 bases from V and 4 bases from J, with 14 bases between. The CDR3 sequence: CASSPGGQVYGYTF. CDR3 DNA: TGTGCCAGCAGCCCCGGCGGGCAGGTCTATGGCTACACCTTC. Full variable domain (remainder filled in from reference TRBV7-9 and TRBJ1-2): DTGVSQNPRHKITKRGQNVTFRCDPISEHNRLYWYRQTLGQGPEFLTYFQNEAQLEKSRLLSDRFSAERPKGSFSTLEIQRTEQGDSAMYLCASSPGGQVYGYTFGSGTRLTVV.

The rearrangement links TRBV11-2 to TRBJ2-1; D gene ambiguous. Germline CDR1 is SGHAT and CDR2 is FQNNGV. The CDR3 spans 12 residues. The V gene lost 2 bases and the J gene lost 9 bases, with 8 bases spanning the gap. Written as DNA, the CDR3 is TGTGCCAGCAGCTTAAACAGCGTTGAGCAGTTCTTC. This codes for CASSLNSVEQFF.

This chain connects TRBV5-5 to TRBJ1-1, with TRBD1 matching over 7 bases. The CDR3 extends over 14 amino acids. Looked up from germline, CDR1 is SGHKS and CDR2 is YYEKEE (reference sequence). Trimming at V came to 3 bases and at J to 3 bases, leaving 5 bases not matched to a gene. The CDR3 spells CASSYRQGDTEAFF. As DNA, the CDR3 is TGTGCCAGCAGCTACCGACAGGGAGACACTGAAGCTTTCTTT.

This clonotype was counted a single time. CDR3 bases: TGTGCCATCAGTGAGCCGTTCGGGAGGGCACACACAGATACGCAGTATTTT. Translated, it gives CAISEPFGRAHTDTQYF. The V call is TRBV10-3, the J call TRBJ2-3, with TRBD2 matching over 8 bases. The germline CDR1 and CDR2 sequences are ENHRY and SYGVKD. The junction had 9 bases not matched to a gene; V was cut back by 2 bases and J by 2 bases. CDR3 length: 17 amino acids.

Only a few counts were recorded for this clonotype. The chain uses TRBV6-1 and TRBJ2-2, with TRBD2 matching 7 bases. Germline V gene sequence: CDR1 MNHNS, CDR2 SASEGT. CDR3 size: 17 residues. The ends lost 5 bases at V and 0 bases at J; junction bases unmatched: 9. The CDR3 is CASSRLAARSNTGELFF. Written as DNA, the CDR3 is TGTGCCAGCAGTAGACTAGCCGCCCGATCGAACACCGGGGAGCTGTTTTTT.

This clonotype was recorded many times. The V call is TRBV11-2, the J call TRBJ2-7; D possibly corresponds to TRBD1 (6 bases). The CDR3 is made up of 14 amino acids. CDR1 and CDR2 from the germline V gene are SGHAT and FQNNGV. Trimming removed 1 base at V and 2 bases at J, with 9 bases between. CDR3 sequence: CASSLGGDTYEQYF. In DNA, the CDR3 is TGTGCCAGCAGCTTAGGTGGGGACACCTACGAGCAGTACTTC.

There are many counts of this clonotype. The chain carries TRBV28 and TRBJ1-1; D not resolved. The CDR3 is 11 amino acids. Germline assignment: CDR1 MDHEN and CDR2 SYDVKM. Between the trimmed V and J ends, which lost 5 bases and 10 bases, there was a span of 11 bases. The CDR3 nucleotides are TGTGCCAGCAGTATGACCGTCGTAGCTTTCTTT. As protein: CASSMTVVAFF.

This clonotype was seen more than once but under ten times. The genes are TRBV27 and TRBJ2-7, with D possibly matching TRBD2 (6 bases). V was shortened by 2 bases and J by 4 bases, with 9 bases between the two germline ends. The CDR3 covers 13 residues. Per germline, CDR1 MNHEY and CDR2 SMNVEV (reference sequence). The CDR3: CASSLAGRYEQYF. CDR3 DNA: TGTGCCAGCAGTTTAGCGGGGCGGTACGAGCAGTACTTC.

This clonotype was observed a few times. The chain uses TRBV2 and TRBJ2-2; the D call may be TRBD1 or TRBD2 (5 bases each). Between the trimmed V and J ends, which lost 6 bases and 2 bases, there was a span of 13 bases. Germline V CDR1 and CDR2: SNHLY, FYNNEI. This CDR3 spans 15 amino acids. CDR3 sequence: CASSPYRDNTGELFF. The CDR3 coding sequence is TGTGCCAGCAGCCCATACCGGGACAACACCGGGGAGCTGTTTTTT.

The chain employs TRBV10-3 and TRBJ1-1, with 11 bases aligning to TRBD1. This CDR3 is built from 13 residues. Germline values: CDR1 ENHRY, CDR2 SYGVKD. V was pared by 6 bases and J by 5 bases, with 2 bases of the junction left unmatched. The CDR3 region has the DNA TGTGCCATCAGGGACAGGGGGCAAACTGAAGCTTTCTTT. It codes for CAIRDRGQTEAFF.

This CDR3 reads CAIKAPDSPNTEAFF. In DNA, the CDR3 is TGTGCCATCAAGGCCCCGGACAGCCCGAACACTGAAGCTTTCTTT. The genes are TRBV10-3 and TRBJ1-1; D may be TRBD1 (6 bases). V shed 7 bases and J shed 1 base, with 16 bases lying between them. CDR3 length: 15 amino acids. Germline values: CDR1 ENHRY, CDR2 SYGVKD.

The rearrangement links TRBV20-1 to TRBJ2-2, with 16 bases identical to TRBD2. Germline-derived CDR1 and CDR2 are DFQATT and SNEGSKA (reference sequence). The CDR3 is made up of 16 amino acids. J was trimmed by 4 bases and V by 5 bases; bases with no gene match: 4. CDR3 loop: CSAGTSGRVITGELFF. In DNA form, the CDR3 reads TGCAGTGCTGGGACTAGCGGGAGGGTTATCACCGGGGAGCTGTTTTTT.